This TCR beta chain was sequenced for a study of Ad26.COV2.S vaccination and SARS-CoV-2 variants. The CDR3 loop spans 14 amino acids. V lost 2 bases, J lost 0 bases, and 5 bases lay in between. Looked up from germline, CDR1 is SGHAT and CDR2 is FQNNGV. The table came from immunoSEQ multiplex PCR; TCRdb's copy has only in-frame clones and leaves some out. The sample has over 90,000 clones, 60% to 85% seen once. The sequence derives from a human donor who had recovered from COVID-19. This material consisted of peripheral blood, taken after recovery from COVID-19. The rearrangement links TRBV11-2 to TRBJ1-3; no reliable D call. The CDR3 DNA follows: TGTGCCAGCAGCTTATTGTACTCTGGAAACACCATATATTTT. Translated: CASSLLYSGNTIYF.